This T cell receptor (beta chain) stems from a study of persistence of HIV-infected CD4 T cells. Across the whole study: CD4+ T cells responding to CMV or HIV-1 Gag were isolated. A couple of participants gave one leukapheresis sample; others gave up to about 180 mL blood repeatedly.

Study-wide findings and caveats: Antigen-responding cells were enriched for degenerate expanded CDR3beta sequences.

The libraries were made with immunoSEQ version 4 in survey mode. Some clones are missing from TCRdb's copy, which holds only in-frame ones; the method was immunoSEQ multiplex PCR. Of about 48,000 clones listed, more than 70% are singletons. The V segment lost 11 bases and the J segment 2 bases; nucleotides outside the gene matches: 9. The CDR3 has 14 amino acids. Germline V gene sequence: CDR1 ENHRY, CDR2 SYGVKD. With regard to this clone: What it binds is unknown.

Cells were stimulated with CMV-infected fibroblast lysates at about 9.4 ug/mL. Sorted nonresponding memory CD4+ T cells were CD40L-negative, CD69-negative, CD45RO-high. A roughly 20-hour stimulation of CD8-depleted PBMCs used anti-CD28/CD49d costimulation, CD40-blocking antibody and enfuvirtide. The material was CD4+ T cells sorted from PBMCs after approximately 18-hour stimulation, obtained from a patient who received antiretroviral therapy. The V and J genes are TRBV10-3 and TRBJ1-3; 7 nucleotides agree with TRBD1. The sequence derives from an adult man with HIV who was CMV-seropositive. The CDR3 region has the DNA TGTGCCTCCCGGGACAGAGTGGCTGGAAACACCATATATTTT. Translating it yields CASRDRVAGNTIYF.